This T cell receptor beta chain derives from a study of cytomegalovirus exposure and HLA in healthy donors. Trimming cost V 0 bases and J 2 bases; bases outside gene matches: 11. CDR1 is MGHRA and CDR2 is YSYEKL in the germline V gene. The CDR3 consists of 20 residues. Notes on this clone: Its antigen is unidentified.

Vbeta (60) and Jbeta (13) primers were used in the PCR. This table comes from immunoSEQ multiplex PCR, and its TCRdb copy is limited to in-frame clones, with some not included. The top ten hold approximately 5.6% of the sample, which has around 130,000 clones, around four fifths seen once. General study points: Presence/absence analysis assumed near-uniform sequencing depth across donors.

The sample consisted of PBMCs. The rearrangement links TRBV4-1 to TRBJ2-2; 11 bases fit TRBD2. The sequence derives from a woman aged 40 to 55 in good health and CMV-seropositive. In DNA form, the CDR3 reads TGCGCCAGCAGCCAAGAAGGGTTAGGGGGACTAGCGGATAACACCGGGGAGCTGTTTTTT. Encoded protein: CASSQEGLGGLADNTGELFF.